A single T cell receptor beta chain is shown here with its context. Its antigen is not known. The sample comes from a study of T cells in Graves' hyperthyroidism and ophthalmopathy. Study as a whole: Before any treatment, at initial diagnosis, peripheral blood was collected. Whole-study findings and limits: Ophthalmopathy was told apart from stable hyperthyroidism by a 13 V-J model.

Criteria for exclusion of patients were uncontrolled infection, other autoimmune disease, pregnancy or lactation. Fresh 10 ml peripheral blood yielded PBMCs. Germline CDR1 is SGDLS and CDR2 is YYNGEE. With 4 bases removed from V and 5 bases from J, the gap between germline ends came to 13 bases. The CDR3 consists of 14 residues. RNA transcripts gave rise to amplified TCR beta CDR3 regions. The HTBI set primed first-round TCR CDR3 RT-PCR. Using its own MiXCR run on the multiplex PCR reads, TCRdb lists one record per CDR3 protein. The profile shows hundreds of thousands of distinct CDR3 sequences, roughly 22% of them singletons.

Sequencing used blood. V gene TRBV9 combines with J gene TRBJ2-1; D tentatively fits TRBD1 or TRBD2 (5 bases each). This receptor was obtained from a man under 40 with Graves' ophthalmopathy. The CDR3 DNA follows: TGTGCCAGCAGCCCCGGGACGGTGGACAATGAGCAGTTCTTC. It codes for CASSPGTVDNEQFF.